This entry describes one TCR beta chain. This sample is part of a study of T cell responses to AZD1222 COVID-19 vaccine. Assay used: immunoSEQ multiplex PCR; TCRdb lists only in-frame clones, some missing. This sample has fewer than 120,000 clones; over 90% occur once, and the top ten carry 2.9%. Germline CDR1 and CDR2: MNHEY and SMNVEV (reference sequence). The CDR3 has 16 amino acids. The ends lost 4 bases at V and 6 bases at J; junction bases unmatched: 9. The clonotype originates from an adult who received the AZD1222 COVID-19 vaccine. The sequenced sample was peripheral blood, obtained 28 days after the second AZD1222 dose. The chain joins TRBV27 to TRBJ2-7, with 13 bases fitting TRBD2. The CDR3 spells CASSSPGLAGTGEQYF. The CDR3 DNA is TGTGCCAGCAGTTCCCCGGGACTAGCGGGAACTGGCGAGCAGTACTTC.